This TCR beta chain was identified during a study of T-cell reconstitution after alpha-beta-depleted transplantation in children. In the case of this clonotype: Its matching antigen is unknown.

Unique molecular identifiers were used in preparing the TCRbeta library. TCRdb processed the PCR reads anew with MiXCR; each CDR3 protein has one entry. The repertoire includes 480,000 or so distinct CDR3 sequences, roughly a tenth of them detected once, and roughly 2% sits in the top ten. The CDR3 contains 13 residues. Germline CDR1 is SEHNR and CDR2 is FQNEAQ (reference sequence). With 5 bases clipped from V and 9 bases from J, the junction kept 7 bases outside the gene matches. Study outcomes and limitations: The high TCRbeta diversity at day 60 in some patients came from surviving recipient T cells and thymic progenitors. Several hundred expanded graft clones reportedly gave rise to the alpha-beta T cells present about two months after transplant. T-cell numbers and diversity, one year after transplant, stemmed largely from T cells that were newly produced.

V gene TRBV7-9 combines with J gene TRBJ2-1, with TRBD2 matching over 7 bases. The sequences come from PBMCs, collected before TCRalphabeta/CD19-depleted stem cell transplant. The clonotype was recovered from a child younger than 10 with inherited bone marrow failure, due to receive a stem cell transplant. The CDR3 DNA reads as TGTGCCAGCAGCCGCGGGCGGGAGACTGAGCAGTTCTTC. Its translation is CASSRGRETEQFF.